The following is a T cell receptor (beta chain) sequence with its context. Its antigen is currently not known. The library was built by means of the immunoSEQ multiplex PCR assay. For the multiplex PCR, a mixture combining 60 forward primers for TCR Vbeta segments and 13 reverse primers for TCR Jbeta segments was used. The CDR3 region of rearranged TCR beta genes was amplified from genomic DNA with a multiplex PCR assay. The Illumina HiSeq System was used to sequence the amplified TCR beta libraries as 87-base-pair reads. For the original study's pipeline: In a later analysis, some 80 million unique TCR beta chains were counted across the 650 to 700 repertoires, and some 10 million of these chains were shared by at least two donors. To remove PCR and sequencing errors, raw reads were error-corrected and collapsed into unique sequences using a nearest-neighbor algorithm that merged closely related sequences. V, D and J gene segments were assigned by aligning CDR3 sequences to IMGT reference sequences. For a sequence to be retained, at least a six-nucleotide match to both a V gene segment and a J gene segment was required. A rearrangement counted as productive if the CDR3 had no stop codons and remained in frame with V and J, and every other rearrangement counted as non-productive. CDR3 was defined according to IMGT convention as the region running from the second conserved V-encoded cysteine to the conserved J-encoded phenylalanine. The earlier analysis of about 590 of the donors excluded sequences that lacked an unambiguous match to a single V gene segment. In an earlier analysis of about 590 of the donors, a V segment was called functional when productive rearrangements were above 56.7%, and segregating when the standard deviation between donors exceeded 5%. To diagnose cytomegalovirus status from the catalog of TCR beta chain sequences, a statistical classification framework was built. V and J gene assignment, in a later analysis, came from comparing TCR nucleotide sequences with IMGT/GENE-DB human TR gene sequences. The TCRdist pipeline was used in a later analysis to assign CDR3 sequences and most-parsimonious VDJ recombination scenarios. In a later analysis, every TCR beta chain was defined by the combination of its CDR3 amino acid sequence and its V-gene family, and reads without a unique V-gene family were dropped. As a way to deal with suspected cross-contamination and a sequencing artifact, a later analysis dropped roughly 600 nucleotide sequences that were highly shared and had low generation probability. In a later analysis, a clonal expansion index for each public chain was calculated from normalized within-repertoire ranks of inferred template counts. A later analysis computed generation probabilities with a VDJ recombination model fitted to out-of-frame rearrangements, and checked the results against IGoR. A later analysis scored TCR-TCR, TCR-HLA and TCR-CMV co-occurrence with hypergeometric tests, applying a repertoire-size bias correction to TCR pairs. A later analysis estimated false discovery rates by permuting HLA or CMV assignments 20 times. A later analysis grouped co-occurring TCRs with DBSCAN, adding TCRdist sequence similarity when clustering within HLA-allele-positive subsets. Repertoires with fewer than 30,000 or more than 120,000 public chains were left out of co-occurrence clustering, as were several repertoires with anomalous nucleotide sharing. The source is immuneACCESS, and TCRdb retained only in-frame sequences with V and J called. Part of the clones is not carried over; for the studies checked, unresolved V genes explain less than half of this, and the remainder is unexplained. Clonal size and the V and J genes are those of that table, whereas D and trimming came from the DNA. The sample table gives roughly 62,000 clones. 3.5% to 4% of the sample is in the top ten clones.

The sample is drawn from a study of cytomegalovirus exposure and HLA in healthy donors (dated by TCRdb to 2015 to 2018). With respect to the entire study: An earlier analysis of approximately 640 of the donors reported 250 to 300 Gb of sequence data and 117 million unique TCR beta sequences from 150 million to 200 million T cells. The study was designed to test whether signatures of past pathogen exposure could be identified by cataloging public T cell receptors. Roughly 300 gigabases of sequencing data and roughly 80 million unique TCR sequences made up an early release that covered 500 to 650 HLA-typed donors. An earlier analysis of fewer than 700 of the donors applied high-throughput TCR beta sequencing to assess whether each TCR beta V gene segment acted as functional or pseudogenic. Both class I and class II loci were covered by HLA typing, at four-digit resolution. In the later analysis, no new phenotypic data were used to find candidate immune exposures; instead, reliance was placed on TCR beta sequences and their occurrence across donors. Typing coverage differed by locus: A, B, C, DRB1 and DQB1 were typed in about 620-630 donors, DQA1 in about 500, DPA1 in 600 to 610, and DPB1 in about 450. Every discovery cohort repertoire had been produced on one sequencing platform. Roughly 5 DR-DQ haplotypes were handled as single units for association and clustering because linkage in the cohort was strong. The study used immunosequencing to profile the T cell repertoires of 666 subjects and linked those repertoires to cytomegalovirus serostatus. High-throughput TCR immunosequencing, statistical association of individual TCRs with disease status, and machine learning were combined to predict cytomegalovirus infection status. Donor age, sex, ethnicity and CMV serostatus were collected together with the repertoire data. Among a few hundred genotyped donors of the cohort, an average of around 240,000 unique TCR beta nucleotide sequences were sequenced per donor, roughly a sixth of them non-productive. A later genetic analysis used genome-wide SNP genotypes for about 55% of the 666 donors, treating that subset as a discovery cohort. Besides the first cohort of 666 subjects, a separate validation cohort made up of 120 or so different subjects was used. Among the approximately 400 genotyped donors, around 81% belonged to the genetic ancestry cluster associated with self-reported Caucasian donors. To study patterns of TCR occurrence, a later analysis re-analyzed previously published TCR beta repertoires from several hundred donors and added high-resolution HLA genotyping. The full study reports these points: In a later analysis, several top co-occurrence clusters were reported to appear linked to parvovirus B19, influenza, CMV and Epstein-Barr virus. In this cohort, only TCR beta chains were sequenced, and detectable features were limited by the absence of alpha or paired-chain data. Because counts were too low, under 20 rarely observed V segments, including chromosome 9 orphons, were left out of the earlier analysis of 587 of the donors. In a later analysis, more than 15,000 TCR beta sequences were associated with specific HLA alleles at a false discovery rate of 0.05. A total of fewer than 200 TCR beta chains were listed by the study as associated with cytomegalovirus. Across donors, most TCR sequences were observed very rarely, whereas some public TCRs were present in many individuals. Immune exposure information for the cohort was limited to CMV serostatus. An earlier analysis of around 500 of the donors showed that most TCR beta V segments appeared in productive rearrangements either about 87% or about 30% of the time, which broadly matched IMGT annotations. In a later genetic analysis, a missense DCLRE1C variant was associated with V-gene and J-gene trimming of TCR beta chains, and the association was replicated in an independent cohort. Because the 87-base-pair reads could not distinguish some IMGT-functional V segments, including TRBV6-2 and TRBV6-3, those segments were excluded. Compared with the roughly 720-donor mean, donors in an Asian-associated ancestry cluster had fewer N-insertions in productive TCRs, according to a later genetic analysis. According to a later analysis, most CMV-associated TCR beta chains appeared to be HLA-restricted, and the HLA associations seemed to be driven largely by CMV exposure. Linkage disequilibrium might explain the correlated functional status among segregating V segments, but an unknown experimental factor could not be excluded. The classifier was reported to diagnose cytomegalovirus status with high specificity and sensitivity in both the original cohort and the validation cohort. The presence/absence analyses assumed that sequencing depth was roughly uniform across donors, and that assumption may not be true. Three of the identified cytomegalovirus-associated TCR beta chains were confirmed in vitro to be specific for cytomegalovirus antigens. In a later analysis, the rate of TCR association differed among HLA loci, with DRB1 alleles having the most associated TCRs and HLA-C alleles having the fewest. The authors suggested that the approach could potentially be extended to other disease states and immunological phenotypes. When HLA alleles, especially DR and DQ, strongly co-occurred, attributing TCR associations to individual alleles was difficult. Because HLA typing was unavailable for some donors at each locus, only the typed subset was used in association tests. A further reported finding was that TCR beta sequences accurately predicted the HLA-A and HLA-B alleles for most subjects in the first cohort. A later analysis found that HLA-associated TCR beta chains were more clonally expanded and had lower generation probabilities than equally common non-associated chains. A cluster of highly shared sequence variants was judged likely to represent a technical artifact of the sequencing pipeline.

From the cysteine up to the phenylalanine, the CDR3 has a length of 14 residues. CDR3 DNA only is kept here, 42 bases in frame from base 1. Germline trimming: 4 bases from V, 3 bases from J; junction bases outside gene matches: 5. The germline V gene (reference sequence) specifies SGHAT as CDR1 and FQDESV as CDR2. In total, roughly 670 healthy bone marrow donors made up the cohort. At the time of sampling, all cohort members were nominally healthy, though unrecorded immune exposures were likely present. The donor was CMV seronegative and was included in the group of 352 seronegative cohort members. Each donor provided a peripheral blood sample, and peripheral blood mononuclear cells were used for TCR beta sequencing. Genomic DNA extraction from the blood cell samples was performed with the Qiagen DNeasy Blood Extraction Kit.

The sample was PBMCs. The receptor was isolated from a male donor in good health and CMV-seronegative. This chain joins TRBV11-1 to TRBJ1-1; TRBD1 fits 7 bases in the junction. The nucleotide sequence reads TGTGCCAGCAGCTCCGGACAGGATCACACTGAAGCTTTCTTT. This encodes CASSSGQDHTEAFF.